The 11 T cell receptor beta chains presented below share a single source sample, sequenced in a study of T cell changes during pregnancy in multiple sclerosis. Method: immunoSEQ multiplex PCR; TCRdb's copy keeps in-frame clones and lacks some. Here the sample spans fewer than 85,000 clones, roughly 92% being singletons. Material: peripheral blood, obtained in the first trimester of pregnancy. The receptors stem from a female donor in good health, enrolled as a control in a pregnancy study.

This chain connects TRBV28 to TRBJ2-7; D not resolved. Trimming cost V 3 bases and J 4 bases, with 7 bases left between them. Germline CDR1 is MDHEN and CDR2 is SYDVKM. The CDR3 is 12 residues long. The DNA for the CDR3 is TGTGCCAGCAGTTTGTCCTTATACGAGCAGTACTTC. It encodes CASSLSLYEQYF.

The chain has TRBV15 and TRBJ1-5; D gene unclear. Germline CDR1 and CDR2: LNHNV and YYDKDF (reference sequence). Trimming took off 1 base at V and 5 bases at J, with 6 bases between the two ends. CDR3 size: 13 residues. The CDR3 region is CATSRAEDQPQHF. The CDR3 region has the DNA TGTGCCACCAGCAGAGCCGAGGATCAGCCCCAGCATTTT.

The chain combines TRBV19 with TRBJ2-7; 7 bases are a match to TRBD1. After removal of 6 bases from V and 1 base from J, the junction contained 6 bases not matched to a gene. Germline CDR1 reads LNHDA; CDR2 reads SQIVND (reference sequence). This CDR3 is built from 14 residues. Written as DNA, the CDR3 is TGTGCCAGTAGCCCGCGACAGGGTTCCTACGAGCAGTACTTC. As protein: CASSPRQGSYEQYF.

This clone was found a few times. CDR3 amino acids: CASSRGGNRNEPQHF. Here the CDR3 DNA reads TGTGCCAGCAGCCGAGGGGGAAACCGAAACGAGCCCCAGCATTTT. The chain couples TRBV14 to TRBJ1-5; D might be TRBD1 (6 bases). Between the trimmed V and J ends, which lost 4 bases and 8 bases, there was a span of 18 bases. Germline assignment: CDR1 SGHDN and CDR2 FVKESK. This CDR3 region has 15 residues.

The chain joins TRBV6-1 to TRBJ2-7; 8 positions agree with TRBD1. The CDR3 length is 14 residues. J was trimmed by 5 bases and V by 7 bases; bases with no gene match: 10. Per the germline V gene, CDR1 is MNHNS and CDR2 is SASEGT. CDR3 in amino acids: CASTGWTGSDEQYF. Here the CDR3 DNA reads TGTGCCAGCACGGGGTGGACAGGGTCCGACGAGCAGTACTTC.

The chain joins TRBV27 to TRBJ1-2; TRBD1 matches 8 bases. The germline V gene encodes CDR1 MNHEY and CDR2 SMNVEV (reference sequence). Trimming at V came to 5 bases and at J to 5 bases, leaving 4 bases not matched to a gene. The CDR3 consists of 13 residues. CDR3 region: CASSAGTGYGYTF. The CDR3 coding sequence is TGTGCCAGCAGTGCAGGGACAGGTTATGGCTACACCTTC.

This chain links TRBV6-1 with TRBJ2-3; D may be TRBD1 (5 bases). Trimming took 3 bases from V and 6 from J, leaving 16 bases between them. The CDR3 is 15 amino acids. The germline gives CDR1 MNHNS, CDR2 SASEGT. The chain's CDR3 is CASSESTTGPDTQYF. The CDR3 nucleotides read TGTGCCAGCAGTGAGAGTACTACAGGTCCGGATACGCAGTATTTT.

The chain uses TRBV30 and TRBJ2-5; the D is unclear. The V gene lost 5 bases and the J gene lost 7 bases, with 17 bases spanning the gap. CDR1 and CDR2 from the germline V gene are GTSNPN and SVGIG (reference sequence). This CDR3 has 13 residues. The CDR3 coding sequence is TGTGCCTGGGGCCCTGTGTGGGCTTCGACCCAGTACTTC. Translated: CAWGPVWASTQYF. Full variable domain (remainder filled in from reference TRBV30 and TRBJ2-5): SQTIHQWPATLVQPVGSPLSLECTVEGTSNPNLYWYRQAAGRGLQLLFYSVGIGQISSEVPQNLSASRPQDRQFILSSKKLLLSDSGFYLCAWGPVWASTQYFGPGTRLLVL.

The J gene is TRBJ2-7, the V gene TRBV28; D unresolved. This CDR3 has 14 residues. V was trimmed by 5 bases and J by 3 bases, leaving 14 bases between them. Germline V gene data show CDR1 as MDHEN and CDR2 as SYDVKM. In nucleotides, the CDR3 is TGTGCCAGCAGTCTACGCGCCGGGTTCTACGAGCAGTACTTC. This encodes CASSLRAGFYEQYF.

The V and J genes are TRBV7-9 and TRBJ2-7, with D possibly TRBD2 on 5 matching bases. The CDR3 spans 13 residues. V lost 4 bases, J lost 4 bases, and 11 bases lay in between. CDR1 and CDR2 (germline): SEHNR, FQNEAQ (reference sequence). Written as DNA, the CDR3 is TGTGCCAGCAGCTCTATCGGCGGGTACGAGCAGTACTTC. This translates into CASSSIGGYEQYF.

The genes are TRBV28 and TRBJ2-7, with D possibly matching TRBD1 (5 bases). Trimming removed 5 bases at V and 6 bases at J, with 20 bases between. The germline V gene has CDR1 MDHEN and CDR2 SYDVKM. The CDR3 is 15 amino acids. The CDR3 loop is CASSHPRTRPREQYF. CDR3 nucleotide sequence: TGTGCCAGCAGTCACCCCAGGACACGGCCTCGCGAGCAGTACTTC.